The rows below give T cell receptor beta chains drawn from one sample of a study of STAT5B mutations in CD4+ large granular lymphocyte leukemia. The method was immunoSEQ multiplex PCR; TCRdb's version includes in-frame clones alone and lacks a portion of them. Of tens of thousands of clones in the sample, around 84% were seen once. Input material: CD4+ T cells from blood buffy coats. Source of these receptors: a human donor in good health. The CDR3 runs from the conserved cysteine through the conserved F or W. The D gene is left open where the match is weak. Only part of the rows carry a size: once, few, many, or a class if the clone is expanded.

CASSSQGARINEKLFF	TGTGCCAGCAGTTCTCAGGGGGCGCGTATTAATGAAAAACTGTTTTTT	TRBV27	TRBD1	TRBJ1-4	.
CASSPPGLAGLVETQYF	TGTGCCAGCTCACCTCCGGGACTAGCGGGGCTGGTGGAGACCCAGTACTTC	TRBV18	TRBD2	TRBJ2-5	.
CASSEEAGSSGANVLTF	TGTGCCAGCAGTGAAGAGGCAGGAAGCTCTGGGGCCAACGTCCTGACTTTC	TRBV6-1	.	TRBJ2-6	.
CASRGGSYEQYF	TGTGCCAGCAGGGGTGGGTCGTACGAGCAGTACTTC	TRBV2	.	TRBJ2-7	.
CASSGVGLAADLMEQFF	TGTGCCAGTAGTGGGGTGGGACTAGCGGCGGACTTGATGGAGCAGTTCTTC	TRBV19	TRBD2	TRBJ2-1	.
CASSVSEFTDTQYF	TGTGCCAGCAGCGTAAGCGAATTCACAGATACGCAGTATTTT	TRBV9	.	TRBJ2-3	.
CASSLTWTGDYEQYF	TGTGCCAGCAGCCTTACTTGGACAGGCGACTACGAGCAGTACTTC	TRBV7-2	TRBD1	TRBJ2-7	.
CASSPPGTGGNEQYF	TGTGCCAGCTCACCACCGGGGACAGGGGGAAACGAGCAGTACTTC	TRBV18	TRBD1	TRBJ2-7	.
CASNPLIWGISTDTQYF	TGTGCCAGCAACCCGTTGATATGGGGTATCTCCACAGATACGCAGTATTTT	TRBV28	.	TRBJ2-3	.
CSVEPAVYNEQFF	TGCAGCGTTGAGCCTGCGGTCTACAATGAGCAGTTCTTC	TRBV29-1	.	TRBJ2-1	.
CASSPTGDTEAFF	TGTGCCAGCTCACCCACAGGGGACACTGAAGCTTTCTTT	TRBV18	TRBD1	TRBJ1-1	.
CASSFSDSRNEQFF	TGTGCCAGCAGCTTTTCTGACAGTCGGAATGAGCAGTTCTTC	TRBV7-2	.	TRBJ2-1	.
CASSPNPGIGGYTF	TGTGCCAGCAGTCCTAATCCTGGGATCGGAGGCTACACCTTC	TRBV6-5	.	TRBJ1-2	once
CASRSTSTVAFF	TGTGCCAGCAGATCGACGTCTACTGTGGCTTTCTTT	TRBV6-5	.	TRBJ1-1	.
CASSKGLAGASLSSYEQYF	TGTGCCAGCAGCAAAGGACTAGCGGGGGCCTCCCTGAGCTCCTACGAGCAGTACTTC	TRBV9	TRBD2	TRBJ2-7	once
CAWKEQANTGELFF	TGTGCCTGGAAAGAACAGGCGAACACCGGGGAGCTGTTTTTT	TRBV30	.	TRBJ2-2	.
CASSRGTDTQYF	TGTGCCAGTAGTAGGGGCACAGATACGCAGTATTTT	TRBV19	.	TRBJ2-3	.
CASSFSGGNTGELFF	TGTGCCAGCAGCTTTTCGGGGGGGAACACCGGGGAGCTGTTTTTT	TRBV7-2	TRBD2	TRBJ2-2	.
CASSLVSQNYGYTF	TGTGCCAGCAGCTTAGTATCACAGAACTATGGCTACACCTTC	TRBV11-2	.	TRBJ1-2	.
CASSFGGGRGPQHF	TGTGCCAGCAGCTTCGGGGGGGGCCGGGGGCCCCAGCATTTT	TRBV7-2	.	TRBJ1-5	.
CASSRAEINYGYTF	TGTGCCAGTAGTAGGGCAGAAATAAACTATGGCTACACCTTC	TRBV19	.	TRBJ1-2	.
CASRNTEAFF	TGTGCCAGCAGGAACACTGAAGCTTTCTTT	TRBV2	.	TRBJ1-1	.
CASSVALRTSGGNSYNEQFF	TGTGCCAGCAGCGTAGCATTACGGACTAGCGGGGGTAACTCCTACAATGAGCAGTTCTTC	TRBV9	TRBD2	TRBJ2-1	.
CASSLNLGGDPPLHF	TGTGCCAGCAGTCTTAACCTCGGGGGTGATCCACCCCTCCACTTT	TRBV14	.	TRBJ1-6	.
CASSWGQIAYEQYF	TGCGCCAGCAGCTGGGGTCAAATAGCCTACGAGCAGTACTTC	TRBV5-1	.	TRBJ2-7	.
CASSQGGLGTDTQYF	TGCGCCAGCAGCCAAGGGGGGTTGGGCACAGATACGCAGTATTTT	TRBV5-1	.	TRBJ2-3	.
CASRRTGAINNEQFF	TGTGCAAGTCGCAGGACAGGGGCCATCAACAATGAGCAGTTCTTC	TRBV12-2	.	TRBJ2-1	.
CASSQDRVPFPNSPLHF	TGTGCCAGCAGCCAAGATCGAGTACCTTTCCCAAATTCACCCCTCCACTTT	TRBV14	.	TRBJ1-6	.
CASSRGSNQPQHF	TGTGCCAGCAGTCGGGGCTCAAATCAGCCCCAGCATTTT	TRBV6-5	.	TRBJ1-5	.
CASSLVDRDNQPQHF	TGTGCCAGCAGTTTGGTGGACAGGGACAATCAGCCCCAGCATTTT	TRBV28	TRBD1	TRBJ1-5	.
CASSPRDRETEAFF	TGTGCCAGCTCACCCCGGGACAGGGAAACTGAAGCTTTCTTT	TRBV18	TRBD1	TRBJ1-1	.
CASSFQRGGFDEQYF	TGTGCCAGCAGTTTCCAGCGGGGGGGCTTCGACGAGCAGTACTTC	TRBV27	TRBD2	TRBJ2-7	few
CASSLRTEGAWNTEAFF	TGTGCCAGCAGCTTACGGACGGAGGGGGCGTGGAACACTGAAGCTTTCTTT	TRBV7-9	TRBD1	TRBJ1-1	.
CASRLWGVGDNEQFF	TGTGCCAGCAGGCTGTGGGGGGTCGGGGACAATGAGCAGTTCTTC	TRBV5-4	.	TRBJ2-1	.
CASSIAQGSGYTF	TGTGCCAGCAGCATCGCCCAAGGATCTGGCTACACCTTC	TRBV7-3	.	TRBJ1-2	few
CASSRPEGNTGELFF	TGTGCCAGCAGCCGACCGGAGGGTAACACCGGGGAGCTGTTTTTT	TRBV7-9	.	TRBJ2-2	once
CASSFQGRANEKLFF	TGTGCCAGCAGCTTTCAGGGGAGGGCTAATGAAAAACTGTTTTTT	TRBV7-2	.	TRBJ1-4	.
CASSLEGTAYEQYF	TGTGCCAGCAGTTTGGAGGGGACCGCCTACGAGCAGTACTTC	TRBV28	.	TRBJ2-7	.
CASRTRTGYQPQHF	TGTGCCAGCAGGACTCGCACAGGGTACCAGCCCCAGCATTTT	TRBV6-5	.	TRBJ1-5	.
CAISDFSKGTYEQYF	TGTGCCATCAGTGATTTCTCAAAGGGGACCTACGAGCAGTACTTC	TRBV10-3	.	TRBJ2-7	.
CASSYDSGLAGGGYNEQFF	TGTGCCAGCAGCTACGACTCGGGACTAGCGGGAGGGGGTTACAATGAGCAGTTCTTC	TRBV7-6	TRBD2	TRBJ2-1	.
CASSPDGTPAGNEQFF	TGTGCCAGCAGCCCTGACGGGACTCCAGCGGGGAATGAGCAGTTCTTC	TRBV7-9	TRBD2	TRBJ2-1	.
CASRPITSGNTIYF	TGTGCCAGCAGACCAATCACCTCTGGAAACACCATATATTTT	TRBV6-5	.	TRBJ1-3	once
CATSRGRGVSYEQYF	TGTGCCACCAGCAGAGGACGAGGAGTTTCTTACGAGCAGTACTTC	TRBV15	.	TRBJ2-7	.
CASSLSQTSTNEQFF	TGTGCCAGTAGCCTCTCTCAGACTAGCACAAATGAGCAGTTCTTC	TRBV19	TRBD2	TRBJ2-1	.
CASKTGDVNSPLHF	TGTGCCAGCAAGACAGGGGATGTTAATTCACCCCTCCACTTT	TRBV2	TRBD1	TRBJ1-6	.
CASSSLDRGNIQYF	TGTGCCAGCAGCTCGTTGGACAGGGGAAACATTCAGTACTTC	TRBV5-6	TRBD1	TRBJ2-4	.
CASSRTGRSSYNEQFF	TGTGCCAGCAGCAGGACAGGGCGATCGTCCTACAATGAGCAGTTCTTC	TRBV5-8	TRBD1	TRBJ2-1	.
CASSFTIAGGPHEQYF	TGTGCCAGCAGCTTTACGATAGCGGGAGGCCCCCACGAGCAGTACTTC	TRBV7-3	TRBD2	TRBJ2-7	.
CATSRALSSRGLKEYEQYF	TGTGCCACCAGCAGAGCCCTTTCGAGTCGTGGTTTGAAAGAATACGAGCAGTACTTC	TRBV15	.	TRBJ2-7	.
CASGLAGGSYEQYF	TGTGCTAGTGGCCTCGCCGGGGGGTCCTACGAGCAGTACTTC	TRBV12-5	TRBD2	TRBJ2-7	.
CASSLDSQGYQPQHF	TGTGCCAGCAGTTTGGATTCACAGGGATATCAGCCCCAGCATTTT	TRBV5-5	.	TRBJ1-5	.
CASSYPDGGYTF	TGTGCCAGCAGTTACCCGGATGGCGGCTACACCTTC	TRBV6-6	.	TRBJ1-2	few
CASSQVQELGTEAFF	TGCGCCAGCAGCCAAGTACAGGAGTTGGGCACTGAAGCTTTCTTT	TRBV4-3	.	TRBJ1-1	.
CSVESNSGGYTF	TGCAGCGTTGAATCCAACTCGGGCGGCTACACCTTC	TRBV29-1	.	TRBJ1-2	few
CASSLGSGYNSPLHF	TGTGCCAGCAGCTTAGGTAGCGGATATAATTCACCCCTCCACTTT	TRBV7-9	.	TRBJ1-6	.
CASSYSQGSGYGYTF	TGTGCCAGCAGTTACTCGCAGGGCTCAGGCTATGGCTACACCTTC	TRBV6-5	.	TRBJ1-2	.
CASSKCLGSNQPQHF	TGTGCCAGCAGCAAATGTTTAGGTAGCAATCAGCCCCAGCATTTT	TRBV21-1	.	TRBJ1-5	.
CASSKAPGLPLGGTGELFF	TGTGCCAGCAGCAAAGCCCCGGGACTCCCCCTCGGGGGAACCGGGGAGCTGTTTTTT	TRBV21-1	.	TRBJ2-2	.